The 29 T cell receptor beta chains reported below all come from one sample, sequenced in a study of cytomegalovirus exposure and HLA in healthy donors. PCR involved 60 Vbeta and 13 Jbeta primers. TCRdb's table, derived via immunoSEQ multiplex PCR, lists solely in-frame clones and lacks some. The sample yields 110,000 to 150,000 clones, 82% seen once. Sequenced input: PBMCs. The receptor source for this set is a man between 18 and 35 years old in good health and CMV-seropositive.

This clone occurred a few times. The gene calls are TRBV5-1 and TRBJ1-1, with a weak D call TRBD1 (5 bases). The germline V gene has CDR1 SGHRS and CDR2 YFSETQ. Trimming stripped 0 bases from V and 7 bases from J, with 16 bases between. CDR3 length: 15 amino acids. CDR3 sequence reads: CASSLGSLQADEAFF. CDR3 coding DNA: TGCGCCAGCAGCTTGGGTTCGTTACAGGCAGATGAAGCTTTCTTT. Based on the CDR3 plus reference TRBV5-1 and TRBJ1-1, the full variable domain is KAGVTQTPRYLIKTRGQQVTLSCSPISGHRSVSWYQQTPGQGLQFLFEYFSETQRNKGNFPGRFSGRQFSNSRSEMNVSTLELGDSALYLCASSLGSLQADEAFFGQGTRLTVV.

CDR3 sequence reads: CASSFRGGEKLFF. The CDR3 DNA reads as TGTGCCAGCAGTTTCCGGGGTGGTGAAAAACTGTTTTTT. The chain is built from TRBV27 and TRBJ1-4, with no clear D. Trimming removed 3 bases from V and 7 bases from J, with 9 bases in between. CDR1 is MNHEY, CDR2 SMNVEV, per germline (reference sequence). The CDR3 runs to 13 residues.

This clone has only one observation. The gene calls are TRBV6-6 and TRBJ2-5; TRBD2 aligns across 8 bases. This CDR3 is built from 16 residues. Germline V CDR1 and CDR2: MNHNY, SVGAGI (reference sequence). The junction had 9 bases not matched to a gene; V was cut back by 2 bases and J by 4 bases. CDR3 nucleotides: TGTGCCAGCAGTTACCAAATTTCGGGAGGGGGAGAGACCCAGTACTTC. Translating gives CASSYQISGGGETQYF.

In this sample, this clone turned up a few times. This chain joins TRBV7-9 and TRBJ1-1, with 7 nucleotides matching TRBD1. V gave up 5 bases and J gave up 1 base; unmatched junction bases: 7. This CDR3 is built from 15 residues. The germline V gene encodes CDR1 SEHNR and CDR2 FQNEAQ (reference sequence). Here the CDR3 reads CASSIQTGKNTEAFF. The CDR3 nucleotides are TGTGCCAGCAGCATACAGACAGGGAAGAACACTGAAGCTTTCTTT.

This clone has just one count. The chain employs TRBV5-4 and TRBJ2-5, with 10 bases that match TRBD1. This CDR3 spans 14 amino acids. CDR1 is SGHNT and CDR2 is YYREEE in the germline V gene (reference sequence). After removal of 8 bases from V and 5 bases from J, the junction contained 9 bases not matched to a gene. CDR3 amino acids: CASQRGQGEETQYF. DNA of the CDR3: TGTGCCAGTCAAAGAGGACAGGGGGAGGAGACCCAGTACTTC.

This sequence joins TRBV5-1 and TRBJ1-1; 7 nucleotides agree with TRBD1. The V gene end was trimmed by 8 bases and the J gene end by 1 base; junction bases not matched to a gene: 11. Germline V gene sequence: CDR1 SGHRS, CDR2 YFSETQ. This CDR3 comprises 15 residues. For the CDR3, the DNA is TGCGCCAGTGCGGGGGGACAGACCCCGAACACTGAAGCTTTCTTT. Protein product: CASAGGQTPNTEAFF.

This chain connects TRBV29-1 to TRBJ2-7; D unresolved. Trimming removed 4 bases from V and 5 bases from J, with 15 bases in between. Per the germline V gene, CDR1 is SQVTM and CDR2 is ANQGSEA. The CDR3 consists of 13 residues. CDR3 coding DNA: TGCAGCGTTGTTGCAGCGTTTCGGGACGAGCAGTACTTC. Its translation: CSVVAAFRDEQYF.

This sequence joins TRBV18 and TRBJ2-7; 7 bases line up with TRBD1. CDR3 size: 12 residues. The ends lost 3 bases at V and 6 bases at J; junction bases unmatched: 2. The V gene's germline CDR1 is KGHSH and CDR2 LQKENI. This chain's CDR3 is CASSPTGPEQYF. The CDR3 coding sequence is TGTGCCAGCTCACCGACAGGGCCCGAGCAGTACTTC.

The chain couples TRBV27 to TRBJ1-1, with a possible D match to TRBD1 (6 bases). The germline V gene has CDR1 MNHEY and CDR2 SMNVEV (reference sequence). CDR3 size: 14 residues. V lost 3 bases and J 2 bases, leaving 10 bases between the germline ends. CDR3 amino acids: CASSFWGGNTEAFF. CDR3 sequence (DNA): TGTGCCAGCAGTTTCTGGGGGGGCAACACTGAAGCTTTCTTT.

This chain uses TRBV27 with TRBJ1-2; 8 bases agree with TRBD1. The CDR3 contains 15 residues. V shed 6 bases, J shed 3 bases, and the junction held 9 bases outside the gene matches. The germline V gene encodes CDR1 MNHEY and CDR2 SMNVEV (reference sequence). CDR3 sequence (DNA): TGTGCCAGCAGAAACCTTCCGACAGGGGACTATGGCTACACCTTC. It is translated as CASRNLPTGDYGYTF.

This sequence joins TRBV6-5 and TRBJ1-1; tentative D call: TRBD1 (5 bases). Trimming removed 3 bases from V and 3 bases from J, with 14 bases in between. Per germline, CDR1 MNHEY and CDR2 SVGAGI. CDR3 length equals 15 residues. CDR3 region: CASSYTGGGDTEAFF. The CDR3 DNA sequence: TGTGCCAGCAGTTATACGGGCGGGGGGGACACTGAAGCTTTCTTT.

The genes are TRBV15 and TRBJ2-1, with 11 positions matching TRBD1. Germline loops: CDR1 LNHNV, CDR2 YYDKDF (reference sequence). The CDR3 is 14 residues long. With V trimmed by 7 bases and J by 10 bases, 9 bases remained unmatched. The CDR3 DNA follows: TGTGCCACCATCCGGACAGGGGGCGCGGGGGAGCAGTTCTTC. It specifies CATIRTGGAGEQFF.

The chain combines TRBV4-1 with TRBJ2-1; weak D call: TRBD2 (5 bases). Germline lookup yields CDR1 MGHRA and CDR2 YSYEKL. The CDR3 is 14 amino acids. The ends were cut back, 3 bases at V and 7 bases at J, with 13 bases in the middle. The DNA of the CDR3 is TGCGCCAGCAGCCATACGACCGGACTTAATGAGCAGTTCTTC. It is translated as CASSHTTGLNEQFF.

This rearrangement joins TRBV5-1 to TRBJ2-1; D is unresolved. V lost 2 bases and J lost 4, with 13 bases in between. The CDR3 extends over 15 amino acids. Germline CDR1 and CDR2: SGHRS and YFSETQ. The CDR3 nucleotides read TGCGCCAGCAGCTTCGAGAGTAGCAATTACAATGAGCAGTTCTTC. Its translation is CASSFESSNYNEQFF.

The chain employs TRBV5-6 and TRBJ2-7, with TRBD1 matching 7 bases. The CDR3 covers 15 residues. Unmatched junction bases numbered 9, after V lost 4 bases and J lost 2 bases. Germline V gene data show CDR1 as SGHDT and CDR2 as YYEEEE. This chain's CDR3 is CASSGSGTEPYEQYF. The CDR3 nucleotides are TGTGCCAGCAGCGGATCCGGGACAGAACCCTACGAGCAGTACTTC. Based on the CDR3 plus reference TRBV5-6 and TRBJ2-7, the full variable domain is DAGVTQSPTHLIKTRGQQVTLRCSPKSGHDTVSWYQQALGQGPQFIFQYYEEEERQRGNFPDRFSGHQFPNYSSELNVNALLLGDSALYLCASSGSGTEPYEQYFGPGTRLTVT.

This chain joins TRBV2 and TRBJ2-7; no clear D. Germline values: CDR1 SNHLY, CDR2 FYNNEI. Trimming took 7 bases from V and 5 from J, leaving 6 bases between them. This CDR3 comprises 10 residues. CDR3: CASTKNEQYF. The CDR3 DNA reads as TGTGCCAGCACTAAGAACGAGCAGTACTTC.

V usage is TRBV4-1 and J usage is TRBJ1-2; D is possibly TRBD1 (5 bases). The germline V gene encodes CDR1 MGHRA and CDR2 YSYEKL. Trimming left V 0 bases short and J 0 bases short, with 11 bases between. CDR3 length equals 16 residues. DNA of the CDR3: TGCGCCAGCAGCCAAGATCTCGACAGCTCTAACTATGGCTACACCTTC. This translates into CASSQDLDSSNYGYTF.

The chain combines TRBV23-1 with TRBJ1-3; D gene ambiguous. TRBV23-1 is an ORF; its function is uncertain. Trimming took 0 bases from V and 7 from J, leaving 13 bases between them. The CDR3 consists of 15 residues. The CDR3 reads CASSQSPPTSNTIYF. CDR3 DNA: TGCGCCAGCAGTCAATCCCCCCCTACGTCGAACACCATATATTTT.

To note about this clone: The sample carries other DNA sequences with the same CDR3. The chain has TRBV5-1 and TRBJ2-5; D is possibly TRBD2 (5 bases). CDR1 is SGHRS and CDR2 is YFSETQ in the germline V gene. The germline V and J ends were trimmed by 0 bases and 2 bases, with 5 bases remaining between them. The length of the CDR3 is 13 residues. The CDR3 protein is CASSLGGQETQYF. CDR3 nucleotides: TGCGCCAGCAGCTTGGGAGGGCAAGAGACCCAGTACTTC.

This clone showed up just once. The J gene is TRBJ2-6, the V gene TRBV6-1; D possibly corresponds to TRBD1 (6 bases). The CDR3 loop spans 14 amino acids. Per the germline V gene, CDR1 is MNHNS and CDR2 is SASEGT. V was shortened by 8 bases and J by 5 bases, with 13 bases between the two germline ends. CDR3 bases: TGTGCCAGCGGCAAGGGACAACGGGCCAACGTCCTGACTTTC. Residues: CASGKGQRANVLTF.

This rearrangement joins TRBV9 to TRBJ1-2; possibly TRBD1 for D (6 bases). With 2 bases removed from V and 4 bases from J, the gap between germline ends came to 15 bases. The CDR3 sequence is 15 residues long. CDR1 and CDR2 (germline): SGDLS, YYNGEE. In nucleotides, the CDR3 is TGTGCCAGCAGCGTGAGGGACACCGCTTCCTATGGCTACACCTTC. As protein: CASSVRDTASYGYTF. The whole variable domain, filled in from reference TRBV9 and TRBJ1-2, reads DSGVTQTPKHLITATGQRVTLRCSPRSGDLSVYWYQQSLDQGLQFLIQYYNGEERAKGNILERFSAQQFPDLHSELNLSSLELGDSALYFCASSVRDTASYGYTFGSGTRLTVV.

The genes are TRBV6-5 and TRBJ1-1, with unresolved D. Between the trimmed V and J ends, which lost 2 bases and 0 bases, there was a span of 13 bases. The germline V gene encodes CDR1 MNHEY and CDR2 SVGAGI. The CDR3 loop spans 16 amino acids. CDR3 DNA sequence: TGTGCCAGCAGTTACCTCTCCAGAATCATGAACACTGAAGCTTTCTTT. Its protein product is CASSYLSRIMNTEAFF.

This clone was picked up one time. The chain combines TRBV6-4 with TRBJ2-1; D is possibly TRBD1 (6 bases). From germline, CDR1 is MRHNA and CDR2 SNTAGT. Between the trimmed V and J ends, which lost 3 bases and 5 bases, there was a span of 8 bases. This CDR3 region has 13 residues. CDR3 loop: CASSEQGHNEQFF. For the CDR3, the DNA is TGTGCCAGCAGTGAGCAGGGGCACAATGAGCAGTTCTTC.

The rearrangement joins TRBV19 to TRBJ1-3; the D is unclear. The CDR3 length is 14 residues. V gave up 7 bases and J gave up 1 base, with 11 bases separating them. Germline CDR1 reads LNHDA; CDR2 reads SQIVND (reference sequence). CDR3 region: CASIEYSSGNTIYF. DNA for the CDR3: TGTGCCAGTATCGAGTATTCATCTGGAAACACCATATATTTT. The full variable domain, in which reference TRBV19 and TRBJ1-3 provide the parts outside the CDR3, is DGGITQSPKYLFRKEGQNVTLSCEQNLNHDAMYWYRQDPGQGLRLIYYSQIVNDFQKGDIAEGYSVSREKKESFPLTVTSAQKNPTAFYLCASIEYSSGNTIYFGEGSWLTVV.

The chain is built from TRBV4-1 and TRBJ1-1, with 7 bases matching TRBD1. The CDR3 sequence is 16 residues long. After removal of 7 bases from V and 0 bases from J, the junction contained 11 bases not matched to a gene. The V gene's germline CDR1 is MGHRA and CDR2 YSYEKL. The CDR3 region is CASTPGGPSMNTEAFF. In nucleotides, the CDR3 is TGCGCCAGCACCCCAGGGGGACCTTCCATGAACACTGAAGCTTTCTTT.

This clone occurred once. V is TRBV7-9 and J is TRBJ2-1; the match to TRBD2 covers 7 bases. This CDR3 is built from 17 residues. CDR1 and CDR2 from the germline V gene are SEHNR and FQNEAQ (reference sequence). V was pared by 2 bases and J by 8 bases, with 15 bases of the junction left unmatched. Here the CDR3 reads CASSLPILAQSDDEQFF. The CDR3 coding sequence is TGTGCCAGCAGCTTACCCATACTAGCGCAATCGGACGATGAGCAGTTCTTC. The full variable domain, its missing parts supplied by reference TRBV7-9 and TRBJ2-1, is DTGVSQNPRHKITKRGQNVTFRCDPISEHNRLYWYRQTLGQGPEFLTYFQNEAQLEKSRLLSDRFSAERPKGSFSTLEIQRTEQGDSAMYLCASSLPILAQSDDEQFFGPGTRLTVL.

The V gene is TRBV28, the J gene TRBJ1-1; no definite D call. Germline V gives CDR1 MDHEN, CDR2 SYDVKM. This CDR3 has 15 residues. Trimming removed 4 bases at V and 1 base at J, with 13 bases between. The CDR3 nucleotides read TGTGCCAGCAGTTGGCCGGGGTCGGCGAACACTGAAGCTTTCTTT. It translates to CASSWPGSANTEAFF. Combining the CDR3 with reference TRBV28 and TRBJ1-1 gives the whole variable domain DVKVTQSSRYLVKRTGEKVFLECVQDMDHENMFWYRQDPGLGLRLIYFSYDVKMKEKGDIPEGYSVSREKKERFSLILESASTNQTSMYLCASSWPGSANTEAFFGQGTRLTVV.

In this sample, this clone turned up once. This sequence joins TRBV5-1 and TRBJ2-1, with 9 nucleotides matching TRBD1. The V gene's germline CDR1 is SGHRS and CDR2 YFSETQ. The V segment lost 0 bases and the J segment 2 bases; nucleotides outside the gene matches: 0. The CDR3 contains 15 residues. The CDR3 DNA is TGCGCCAGCAGCTTGGGACAGGGGGCCTACAATGAGCAGTTCTTC. Translating it yields CASSLGQGAYNEQFF.

The chain is built from TRBV28 and TRBJ2-7; a possible D gene is TRBD2 (6 bases). Trimming took off 8 bases at V and 6 bases at J, with 17 bases between the two ends. Germline lookup yields CDR1 MDHEN and CDR2 SYDVKM. This CDR3 contains 13 residues. The CDR3 DNA sequence: TGTGCCAGCGCTTTACGGGAGAAAGGCGAGCAGTACTTC. Protein product: CASALREKGEQYF.